This TCR beta chain was recovered during a study of T cells in Graves' hyperthyroidism and ophthalmopathy. Study findings and constraints: Appearing also in blood were most of the thyroid clonotypes expanded above 0.001.

Germline V gives CDR1 MNHEY, CDR2 SVGEGT. The CDR3 contains 14 residues. The V segment lost 2 bases and the J segment 4 bases; nucleotides outside the gene matches: 2. TCR beta CDR3 sequences were amplified from RNA transcripts. The primer set for the first-round RT-PCR of the TCR CDR3 was HTBI. Each CDR3 protein gets one entry after TCRdb re-called the multiplex PCR reads with MiXCR. This table holds approximately 420,000 distinct CDR3 sequences, around 13% found once. In the case of this clonotype: The target antigen is unknown.

The receptor was derived from a woman in her late teens or twenties with Graves' hyperthyroidism. Specimen: blood. The chain uses TRBV6-2 or TRBV6-3 and TRBJ1-5; the match to TRBD1 covers 7 bases. The CDR3 sequence is CASSYNRGNQPQHF. CDR3 DNA: TGTGCCAGCAGTTACAACAGGGGAAATCAGCCCCAGCATTTT.